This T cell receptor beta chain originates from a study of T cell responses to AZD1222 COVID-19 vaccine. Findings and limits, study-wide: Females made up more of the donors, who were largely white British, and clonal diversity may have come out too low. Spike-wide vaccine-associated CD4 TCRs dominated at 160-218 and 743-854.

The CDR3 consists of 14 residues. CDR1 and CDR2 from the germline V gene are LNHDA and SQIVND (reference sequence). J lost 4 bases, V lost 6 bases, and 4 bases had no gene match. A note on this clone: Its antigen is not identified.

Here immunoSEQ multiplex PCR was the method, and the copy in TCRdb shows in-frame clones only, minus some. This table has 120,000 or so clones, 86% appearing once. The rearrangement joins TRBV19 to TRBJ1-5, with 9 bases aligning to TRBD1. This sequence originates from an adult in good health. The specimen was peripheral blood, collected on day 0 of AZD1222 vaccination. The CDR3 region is CASRGQGKNQPQHF. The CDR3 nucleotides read TGTGCCAGTAGAGGACAGGGGAAGAATCAGCCCCAGCATTTT.